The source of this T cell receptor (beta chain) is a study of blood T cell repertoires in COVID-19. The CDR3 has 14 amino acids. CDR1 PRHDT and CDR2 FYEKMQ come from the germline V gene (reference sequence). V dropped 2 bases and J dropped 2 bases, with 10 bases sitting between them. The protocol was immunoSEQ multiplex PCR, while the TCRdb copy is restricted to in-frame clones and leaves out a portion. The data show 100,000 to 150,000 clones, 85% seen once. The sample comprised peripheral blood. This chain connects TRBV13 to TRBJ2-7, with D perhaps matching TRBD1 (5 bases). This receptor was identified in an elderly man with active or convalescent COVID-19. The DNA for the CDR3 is TGTGCCAGCAGCTTAAGACAGCTGCCCTACGAGCAGTACTTC. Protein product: CASSLRQLPYEQYF.